This TCR beta chain is from a study of blood T cell repertoires in COVID-19. This CDR3 contains 12 residues. The germline V gene has CDR1 MGHDK and CDR2 SYGVNS. Using immunoSEQ multiplex PCR, the repertoire was profiled, and TCRdb retains in-frame clones only, with some absent. Of over 250,000 clones listed, 80% to 85% are singletons. As regards this clone: The junction does not match germline at one end; this may be a read error.

The chain combines TRBV25-1 with TRBJ2-5; D gene ambiguous. This receptor was obtained from a man between 35 and 55 years old who had been exposed to COVID-19. The sequenced sample consisted of PBMCs or T cells enriched from blood (not recorded which). Here the CDR3 reads CASSEEQRRMDF. CDR3 nucleotides: TGTGCCAGCAGTGAAGAACAGAGACGGATGGACTTC.